The 19 T cell receptor beta chains reported below all come from one sample, sequenced in a study of blood T cell repertoires in COVID-19. Data came from immunoSEQ multiplex PCR; TCRdb stores just in-frame clones and leaves some out. The table has some 260,000 clones, approximately 88% seen once. The sample taken for sequencing was peripheral blood. These receptors came from a woman between 65 and 79 years old with COVID-19, enrolled during active disease.

This sequence joins TRBV6-5 and TRBJ1-1, with 10 nucleotides matching TRBD1. In germline, CDR1 is MNHEY, CDR2 SVGAGI. This CDR3 has 15 residues. Trimming removed 6 bases from V and 5 bases from J; junction bases left unmatched: 9. CDR3 residues: CASSYDRGPGTEAFF. CDR3 coding DNA: TGTGCCAGCAGCTATGACAGGGGGCCGGGAACTGAAGCTTTCTTT.

The chain has TRBV6-5 and TRBJ1-2; a weak D match, TRBD1 (6 bases). This CDR3 is built from 14 residues. Germline CDR1 and CDR2: MNHEY and SVGAGI. V was trimmed by 4 bases and J by 2 bases, leaving 11 bases between them. CDR3: CASSSVQGNYGYTF. In nucleotides, the CDR3 is TGTGCCAGCAGTTCGGTACAGGGAAACTATGGCTACACCTTC.

A few counts support this clone. V is TRBV6-6 and J is TRBJ2-2; TRBD1 aligns across 8 bases. Germline trimming cut 6 bases from V and 5 bases from J; bases unmatched to any gene: 8. The germline CDR1 and CDR2 sequences are MNHNY and SVGAGI (reference sequence). This CDR3 contains 15 residues. The CDR3 DNA is TGTGCCAGCAGAGACAGGGGAGACGGTACCGGGGAGCTGTTTTTT. It codes for CASRDRGDGTGELFF.

V and J are TRBV16 and TRBJ1-2; D is undetermined. CDR1 and CDR2 from the germline V gene are KGHSY and FQNENV. There are 12 residues in the CDR3. The V end lost 0 bases, the J end lost 7 bases, and 6 bases lay between the germline ends. The CDR3 bases are TGTGCCAGCAGCCAATCCCTAGTTGGCTACACCTTC. Protein product: CASSQSLVGYTF. Looking up the rest from reference TRBV16 and TRBJ1-2 gives the full variable domain: GEEVAQTPKHLVRGEGQKAKLYCAPIKGHSYVFWYQQVLKNEFKFLISFQNENVFDETGMPKERFSAKCLPNSPCSLEIQATKLEDSAVYFCASSQSLVGYTFGSGTRLTVV.

J is TRBJ2-5 and V is TRBV6-5; TRBD1 matches at 7 bases. The CDR3 extends over 15 amino acids. The V gene end was trimmed by 4 bases and the J gene end by 5 bases; junction bases not matched to a gene: 10. The germline V gene encodes CDR1 MNHEY and CDR2 SVGAGI. CDR3 coding DNA: TGTGCCAGCAGTTCCATACAGGGGAGCGTGGAGACCCAGTACTTC. It is translated as CASSSIQGSVETQYF.

The chain carries TRBV27 and TRBJ2-3; D is undetermined. This CDR3 comprises 17 residues. The V and J ends lost 0 bases and 0 bases respectively, with 13 bases between them. Germline CDR1 reads MNHEY; CDR2 reads SMNVEV (reference sequence). CDR3 nucleotide sequence: TGTGCCAGCAGTTTATCTCCTTCCTACGGGAGCACAGATACGCAGTATTTT. Translating gives CASSLSPSYGSTDTQYF.

This clone appeared once. The chain links TRBV12-3 or TRBV12-4 to TRBJ2-1, with D possibly matching TRBD2 (5 bases). The ends were cut back, 7 bases at V and 6 bases at J, with 10 bases in the middle. The CDR3 covers 12 residues. CDR3 DNA: TGTGCCAGCATAAGGGAGCTCAATGAGCAGTTCTTC. Protein sequence: CASIRELNEQFF.

V and J are TRBV27 and TRBJ2-1, with TRBD1 matching over 8 bases. V lost 7 bases to trimming and J lost 4 bases; unmatched junction nucleotides: 6. Germline CDR1 is MNHEY and CDR2 is SMNVEV (reference sequence). This CDR3 comprises 14 residues. DNA for the CDR3: TGTGCCAGCACCGGGACAGGCGCGTACAATGAGCAGTTCTTC. It encodes CASTGTGAYNEQFF.

The rearrangement links TRBV12-3 or TRBV12-4 to TRBJ1-1; possibly TRBD1 for D (5 bases). The CDR3 runs 13 residues. V gave up 9 bases and J gave up 4 bases, with 15 bases separating them. The CDR3 nucleotides are TGTGCCAGTCTTACAGGTTTGGGCACTGAAGCTTTCTTT. Translated, it gives CASLTGLGTEAFF.

The J gene is TRBJ2-5, the V gene TRBV20-1, with D unresolved. Germline V gene data show CDR1 as DFQATT and CDR2 as SNEGSKA (reference sequence). The V and J ends lost 4 bases and 5 bases respectively, with 8 bases between them. CDR3 length: 11 residues. CDR3 nucleotides: TGCAGTGCTATTCCTGAGGAGACCCAGTACTTC. It specifies CSAIPEETQYF.

The V and J genes are TRBV7-2 and TRBJ2-7; 8 bases agree with TRBD2. Per germline, CDR1 SGHTA and CDR2 FQGNSA. This CDR3 is 15 amino acids long. Trimming cost V 1 base and J 6 bases; bases outside gene matches: 8. DNA of the CDR3: TGTGCCAGCAGCTTAGATCCCGGACTAGCCGGCGAGCAGTACTTC. Its translation: CASSLDPGLAGEQYF. Based on the CDR3 plus reference TRBV7-2 and TRBJ2-7, the full variable domain is GAGVSQSPSNKVTEKGKDVELRCDPISGHTALYWYRQSLGQGLEFLIYFQGNSAPDKSGLPSDRFSAERTGGSVSTLTIQRTQQEDSAVYLCASSLDPGLAGEQYFGPGTRLTVT.

This clone was seen just once. The rearrangement uses TRBV19 and TRBJ2-7; 12 bases line up with TRBD2. V gave up 9 bases and J gave up 3 bases; unmatched junction bases: 9. The length of the CDR3 is 15 residues. Germline-derived CDR1 and CDR2 are LNHDA and SQIVND (reference sequence). Here the CDR3 DNA reads TGTGCCAGCGAAGCGACTAGCGGGAGCGACTACGAGCAGTACTTC. As protein: CASEATSGSDYEQYF.

The chain joins TRBV7-8 to TRBJ2-7; 10 bases agree with TRBD2. Losses at the gene ends were 0 bases for V and 0 bases for J; bases not matched to a gene: 5. This CDR3 spans 17 amino acids. Per the germline V gene, CDR1 is SGHVS and CDR2 is FQNEAQ. DNA for the CDR3: TGTGCCAGCAGCTTAGCGGGACTAGCGTATAGCTCCTACGAGCAGTACTTC. Its protein product is CASSLAGLAYSSYEQYF.

The rearrangement uses TRBV4-2 and TRBJ2-1, with D perhaps matching TRBD2 (6 bases). Deletions cut 0 bases from V and 5 bases from J, with 14 bases between. CDR1 and CDR2 from the germline V gene are LGHNA and YNFKEQ. CDR3 length equals 16 residues. The CDR3 DNA reads TGTGCCAGCAGCCAAGAGTCGGGACTGGGACACAATGAGCAGTTCTTC. Translating it yields CASSQESGLGHNEQFF.

V usage is TRBV5-6 and J usage is TRBJ1-1; D gene ambiguous. Trimming pared 5 bases from V and 1 base from J, leaving 9 bases between. CDR3 length equals 13 residues. Germline lookup yields CDR1 SGHDT and CDR2 YYEEEE. CDR3 in amino acids: CASSSARNTEAFF. The CDR3 DNA is TGTGCCAGCAGTTCGGCTAGGAACACTGAAGCTTTCTTT.

The chain combines TRBV11-2 with TRBJ2-5; TRBD1 aligns across 8 bases. Germline values: CDR1 SGHAT, CDR2 FQNNGV. Trimming took 4 bases from V and 4 from J; bases not matched to a gene: 5. The CDR3 consists of 14 residues. The CDR3 region has the DNA TGTGCCAGCAGCTACTCCGGGACAGGAGAGACCCAGTACTTC. Translation gives CASSYSGTGETQYF. Full variable domain (missing parts from reference TRBV11-2 and TRBJ2-5): EAGVAQSPRYKIIEKRQSVAFWCNPISGHATLYWYQQILGQGPKLLIQFQNNGVVDDSQLPKDRFSAERLKGVDSTLKIQPAKLEDSAVYLCASSYSGTGETQYFGPGTRLLVL.

This clone was picked up one time. The chain has TRBV30 and TRBJ1-6; 10 positions agree with TRBD1. Germline V gene data show CDR1 as GTSNPN and CDR2 as SVGIG (reference sequence). This CDR3 has 16 amino acids. Germline trimming cut 0 bases from V and 5 bases from J; bases unmatched to any gene: 4. For the CDR3, the DNA is TGTGCCTGGAGTGTATGGGACAGGGGCAATAATTCACCCCTCCACTTT. It codes for CAWSVWDRGNNSPLHF.

The V gene is TRBV4-1, the J gene TRBJ1-1, with a weak D call TRBD1 (6 bases). CDR1 is MGHRA and CDR2 is YSYEKL in the germline V gene. The CDR3 loop spans 13 amino acids. Trimming took off 6 bases at V and 2 bases at J, with 10 bases between the two ends. In DNA, the CDR3 is TGCGCCAGCAGGCAGGGACATAACACTGAAGCTTTCTTT. Translating it yields CASRQGHNTEAFF.

Only a few counts were recorded for this clone. CDR3 residues: CASSLGWQLATNEKLFF. CDR3 DNA: TGTGCCAGCAGCTTGGGATGGCAGCTAGCAACTAATGAAAAACTGTTTTTT. The rearrangement links TRBV5-4 to TRBJ1-4; the D is unclear. The CDR3 runs 17 residues. Per germline, CDR1 SGHNT and CDR2 YYREEE (reference sequence). V was cut by 0 bases and J by 0 bases, with 12 bases left in between.